This TCR beta chain was recovered during a study of T cells after yellow fever vaccination. Findings and caveats of the study: Reappearance after the booster was seen for most primary-vaccination clones, at approximately 97% CD4 and 75% to 90% CD8.

TCR cDNA was made by 5'RACE template switching, adding a universal primer site and UMIs. TCRdb reprocessed the 5' RACE reads via MiXCR and lists one record per CDR3 protein. Of about 350,000 distinct CDR3 sequences in the sample, 8% to 9.5% were seen once. The ends were cut back, 8 bases at V and 7 bases at J, with 18 bases in the middle. This CDR3 is 13 amino acids long. Germline CDR1 and CDR2: SNHLY and FYNNEI. Details on this clonotype: What it recognizes is unknown.

This TCR was sampled from a man aged 18 to 29 who received the YFV17D yellow fever vaccine. Sequenced material: PBMCs, taken approximately 47 days after the first yellow fever vaccination. The chain combines TRBV2 with TRBJ2-7, with TRBD2 as a possible D gene (6 bases). The CDR3 DNA is TGTGCCAGCGTAAGTCTGGCGGGGAATGAGCAGTACTTC. Amino acids: CASVSLAGNEQYF.